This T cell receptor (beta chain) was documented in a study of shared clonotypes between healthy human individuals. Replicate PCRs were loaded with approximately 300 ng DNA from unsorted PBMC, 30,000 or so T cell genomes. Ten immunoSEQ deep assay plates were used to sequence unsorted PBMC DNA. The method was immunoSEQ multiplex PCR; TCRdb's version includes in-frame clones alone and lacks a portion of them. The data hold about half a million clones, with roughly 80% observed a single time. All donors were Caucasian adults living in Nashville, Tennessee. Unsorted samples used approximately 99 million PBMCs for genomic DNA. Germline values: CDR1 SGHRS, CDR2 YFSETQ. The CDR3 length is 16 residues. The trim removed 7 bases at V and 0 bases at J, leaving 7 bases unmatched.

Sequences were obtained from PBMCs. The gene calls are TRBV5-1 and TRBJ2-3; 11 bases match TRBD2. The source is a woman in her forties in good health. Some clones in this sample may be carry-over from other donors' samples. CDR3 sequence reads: CASRTSGFSSTDTQYF. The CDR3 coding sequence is TGCGCCAGCCGGACTAGCGGGTTCTCTAGCACAGATACGCAGTATTTT. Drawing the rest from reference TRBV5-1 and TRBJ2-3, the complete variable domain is KAGVTQTPRYLIKTRGQQVTLSCSPISGHRSVSWYQQTPGQGLQFLFEYFSETQRNKGNFPGRFSGRQFSNSRSEMNVSTLELGDSALYLCASRTSGFSSTDTQYFGPGTRLTVL.